The entry that follows covers one TCR beta chain sequence. The antigen remains undetermined. PCR was performed using 60 Vbeta and 13 Jbeta primers. Sequencing used immunoSEQ multiplex PCR; TCRdb keeps in-frame clones, though not all of them. The sample has about 110,000 clones, approximately 71% seen once. The CDR3 spans 14 residues. Germline V gene data show CDR1 as SGHTA and CDR2 as FQGTGA. Trimming removed 2 bases from V and 5 bases from J, with 12 bases in between. The data originate from a study of cytomegalovirus exposure and HLA in healthy donors. Study information: An earlier analysis identified under 130 million unique TCR beta sequences in approximately 190 million T cells. Broader study findings: TCR beta sequences reportedly predicted the HLA-A and HLA-B alleles of most subjects accurately.

Sequencing was done on a sample of PBMCs. The V call is TRBV7-3, the J call TRBJ1-1; D uncertain. The sequence came from a man in his forties in good health and CMV-seronegative. CDR3 sequence (DNA): TGTGCCAGCAGCTTAGTCTCGGGGAGGACTGAAGCTTTCTTT. Its protein is CASSLVSGRTEAFF.